Shown below are 9 T cell receptor beta chains from a single sample sequenced in a study of cytomegalovirus exposure and HLA in healthy donors. PCR employed 60 Vbeta and 13 Jbeta primers. Clones were sequenced by immunoSEQ multiplex PCR, and TCRdb holds only the in-frame ones, with some missing. The top ten hold roughly 2.9% of the sample, which has about 62,000 clones, 65% to 85% seen once. Sequenced input: PBMCs. These receptors all stem from a woman aged 25 to 45 in good health and CMV-seronegative.

This clone has only one observation. J is TRBJ2-7 and V is TRBV7-6; D is perhaps TRBD1 (6 bases). From germline, CDR1 is SGHVS and CDR2 FNYEAQ. CDR3 length: 13 amino acids. V lost 5 bases and J 6 bases, leaving 14 bases between the germline ends. The CDR3 DNA is TGTGCCAGCAGCATAACAGGGTCAGGCGAGCAGTACTTC. Its protein product is CASSITGSGEQYF.

The chain is built from TRBV11-2 and TRBJ2-7; 8 bases fit TRBD1. The CDR3 spans 14 residues. CDR1 SGHAT and CDR2 FQNNGV come from the germline V gene. J was trimmed by 2 bases and V by 5 bases; bases with no gene match: 5. CDR3 in amino acids: CASSPGTGAYEQYF. The CDR3 DNA is TGTGCCAGCAGCCCTGGGACAGGAGCCTACGAGCAGTACTTC.

The V and J genes are TRBV4-3 and TRBJ2-7; 12 nucleotides match TRBD2. This CDR3 spans 15 amino acids. CDR1 and CDR2 from the germline V gene are LGHNA and YSLEER. V shed 2 bases, J shed 4 bases, and the junction held 3 bases outside the gene matches. CDR3 protein: CASSQKTSGGYEQYF. The CDR3 nucleotides read TGCGCCAGCAGCCAAAAGACTAGCGGGGGATACGAGCAGTACTTC.

The rearrangement links TRBV28 to TRBJ1-6; 7 bases are a match to TRBD1. Per the germline V gene, CDR1 is MDHEN and CDR2 is SYDVKM. This CDR3 has 16 amino acids. Unmatched junction bases numbered 14, after V lost 6 bases and J lost 9 bases. The CDR3 spells CASRGTASTRGSPLHF. The CDR3 DNA is TGTGCCAGCAGGGGGACAGCCAGTACTCGGGGTTCACCCCTCCACTTT.

The chain couples TRBV12-5 to TRBJ1-1, with D perhaps TRBD1 (5 bases). V gave up 3 bases and J gave up 7 bases, with 18 bases separating them. The CDR3 is 15 amino acids. Germline V gives CDR1 LGHNT, CDR2 FRNRAP. Here the CDR3 reads CASGLAGPLLGEAFF. The DNA for the CDR3 is TGTGCTAGTGGTTTAGCGGGACCCCTGTTAGGTGAAGCTTTCTTT.

The V and J genes are TRBV19 and TRBJ1-1, with D possibly being TRBD1 (5 bases). The germline V and J ends were trimmed by 5 bases and 8 bases, with 9 bases remaining between them. Looked up from germline, CDR1 is LNHDA and CDR2 is SQIVND (reference sequence). CDR3 length: 11 amino acids. This chain's CDR3 is CASSSRTEAFF. As DNA, the CDR3 is TGTGCCAGTAGTTCCCGGACAGAAGCTTTCTTT.

The chain recombines TRBV19 with TRBJ2-1; 11 bases match TRBD2. The germline gives CDR1 LNHDA, CDR2 SQIVND (reference sequence). This CDR3 contains 18 residues. J lost 9 bases, V lost 3 bases, and 16 bases had no gene match. CDR3 in amino acids: CASSMGWPVAGGVGEQFF. The CDR3 DNA reads as TGTGCCAGTAGTATGGGCTGGCCGGTAGCGGGGGGGGTCGGTGAGCAGTTCTTC.

V usage is TRBV27 and J usage is TRBJ2-1; TRBD1 aligns across 7 bases. Germline assignment: CDR1 MNHEY and CDR2 SMNVEV (reference sequence). The V gene end was trimmed by 5 bases and the J gene end by 2 bases; junction bases not matched to a gene: 6. The CDR3 is 15 residues long. CDR3 amino acids: CASSPRQGPYNEQFF. The CDR3 coding sequence is TGTGCCAGCAGTCCTAGACAGGGCCCCTACAATGAGCAGTTCTTC.

This clone appeared a single time. V usage is TRBV4-1 and J usage is TRBJ2-2, with D possibly matching TRBD1 (5 bases). The CDR3 covers 15 residues. Trimming took off 0 bases at V and 4 bases at J, with 9 bases between the two ends. Per the germline V gene, CDR1 is MGHRA and CDR2 is YSYEKL. Here the CDR3 reads CASSQDRVVTGELFF. CDR3 DNA: TGCGCCAGCAGCCAAGACAGGGTGGTCACCGGGGAGCTGTTTTTT.